This is a list of T cell receptor beta chains from one sample in a study of control samples from healthy donors and cancer patients. Using immunoSEQ multiplex PCR, the repertoire was profiled, and TCRdb retains in-frame clones only, with some absent. Among 150,000 to 160,000 clones, 93% were seen once, and the ten largest hold 2% to 2.5%. The sample was blood. These receptors were taken from a man between 50 and 59 years old in good health. CDR3s include the opening cysteine and the closing phenylalanine or tryptophan. The D gene is left open where the match is weak. Size tells how often a clone was seen (once, few, many) or the class of an expanded clone, and some rows leave it out.

CDR3nt,CDR3aa,j_gene,v_gene,d_gene,abundance
TGTGCCAGCAGCCAAGAAGTTGCAGATACGCAGTATTTT,CASSQEVADTQYF,TRBJ2-3,TRBV3-1/TRBV3-2,.,.
TGTGCCAGCAGCCCCCAGACAACTGGAAACACCATATATTTT,CASSPQTTGNTIYF,TRBJ1-3,TRBV7-9,.,.
TGTGCCACCAGTGATTTAACTAGCGGCCAAGAGACCCAGTACTTC,CATSDLTSGQETQYF,TRBJ2-5,TRBV24-1,TRBD2,.
TGCGCCAGCAGCCAAGAGAAGGCGGGTTTACCCTACGAGCAGTACTTC,CASSQEKAGLPYEQYF,TRBJ2-7,TRBV4-1,.,.
TGTGCCAGCTCACCCTACAGGGACTCTGGCTACACCTTC,CASSPYRDSGYTF,TRBJ1-2,TRBV18,.,once
TGTGCCACCAGCAGAGAGTCCGGGACAGCCTATGGCTACACCTTC,CATSRESGTAYGYTF,TRBJ1-2,TRBV15,TRBD1,.
TGTGCCAGCAGCCGAGGGATGGTAGGCACAGATACGCAGTATTTT,CASSRGMVGTDTQYF,TRBJ2-3,TRBV6-6,.,.
TGTGCCAGCTCCCCCGACAGCTATGGCTACACCTTC,CASSPDSYGYTF,TRBJ1-2,TRBV18,.,.
TGTGCCAGGGGGACTAGCGCTTCCACCTACGAGCAGTACTTC,CARGTSASTYEQYF,TRBJ2-7,TRBV6-4,TRBD2,.
TGTGCCAGTAGGGACAGGGGATCGGATACGCAGTATTTT,CASRDRGSDTQYF,TRBJ2-3,TRBV19,TRBD1,.
TGTGCCATCAGCACAACAGGGGACTATGGCTACACCTTC,CAISTTGDYGYTF,TRBJ1-2,TRBV10-3,TRBD1,.
TGTGCCAGCAGTGAAATGGCTAGCGGGAGTAACGAGCAGTACTTC,CASSEMASGSNEQYF,TRBJ2-7,TRBV2,TRBD2,.
TGCAGCGTTAAAAAGGGGGGGACAGCTCACCCCGGGGAGCTGTTTTTT,CSVKKGGTAHPGELFF,TRBJ2-2,TRBV29-1,.,.
TGTGCCAGTAGTTCGAGAACACCCGGCGGCACCGGGGAGCTGTTTTTT,CASSSRTPGGTGELFF,TRBJ2-2,TRBV19,.,.
TGTGCCAGCAGCCTTCTAGCGGGACGAAGAATCAATGAGCAGTTCTTC,CASSLLAGRRINEQFF,TRBJ2-1,TRBV3-1/TRBV3-2,TRBD2,.
TGTGCCAGTAGTGAGGGGTGGGGCACAGATACGCAGTATTTT,CASSEGWGTDTQYF,TRBJ2-3,TRBV19,.,.
TGTGCCAGCTCACCACCGTCCAGGGCCTACGAGCAGTACTTC,CASSPPSRAYEQYF,TRBJ2-7,TRBV18,.,.
TGTGCCAGCAGCTTATCCTCAGCGGGCTACACCTTC,CASSLSSAGYTF,TRBJ1-2,TRBV7-9,.,.
TGCGCCAGCAGCACCCGACTAGCGGGAGCGGTAAATGAGCAGTTCTTC,CASSTRLAGAVNEQFF,TRBJ2-1,TRBV5-1,TRBD2,.
TGCGCCAGCAGCCAATGGGGGTTGGGCAATCAGCCCCAGCATTTT,CASSQWGLGNQPQHF,TRBJ1-5,TRBV4-1,.,.
TGTGCCAGCAGCCAAGATGTGGCTCGTAGCAATCAGCCCCAGCATTTT,CASSQDVARSNQPQHF,TRBJ1-5,TRBV4-2,.,.
TGTGCCAGCAGTACCCCAGCGAACACTGAAGCTTTCTTT,CASSTPANTEAFF,TRBJ1-1,TRBV6-6,.,.
TGCGCCAGCAGCTTGGGACTAGCGAGAGGGCCTTTCACCGGGGAGCTGTTTTTT,CASSLGLARGPFTGELFF,TRBJ2-2,TRBV5-1,TRBD2,.
TGTGCCAGCAGTCTAGCAAGGGAGACCCAGTACTTC,CASSLARETQYF,TRBJ2-5,TRBV28,.,.
TGTGCCAGCAGCTTCGTGTCGCGAACCTACGAGCAGTACTTC,CASSFVSRTYEQYF,TRBJ2-7,TRBV11-2,.,.
TGTGCCTGGAGTCCTACCACAGATACGCAGTATTTT,CAWSPTTDTQYF,TRBJ2-3,TRBV30,.,once
TGTGCCAGTAGTATTATGGGGACAGGGAACACCGGGGAGCTGTTTTTT,CASSIMGTGNTGELFF,TRBJ2-2,TRBV19,TRBD1,.
TGTGCCAGCAGTCTAGCGGGAGGGCCATCAAATGAGCAGTTCTTC,CASSLAGGPSNEQFF,TRBJ2-1,TRBV6-6,TRBD2,.
TGCGCCAGCAGCTTGCAGACATTGGCTAGCGCATCCTACGAGCAGTACTTC,CASSLQTLASASYEQYF,TRBJ2-7,TRBV5-1,.,.